One T cell receptor (beta chain) is described in this entry. Its antigen is not identified. This sample stems from a study of T cell repertoires in cytomegalovirus infection. Looking at the study overall: Epitope selection comprised recently identified HLA-C-restricted CMV epitopes and well-studied HLA-B-restricted CMV epitopes. CMV infection together with matching HLA type was indicated by public TCR beta signatures. Study observations and caveats: Cumulative frequency (of public TCR beta family members) identified carriers of CMV plus the relevant HLA. HLA-C-restricted CMV clonotypes gave the most frequent clonotype in two of eight donors.

TCRdb re-analysed the reads in MiXCR, keeping a single row per CDR3 protein. In the table there are under 150,000 distinct CDR3 sequences, about 30% of which are singletons. The CDR3 loop spans 17 amino acids. Germline CDR1 MNHEY, CDR2 SMNVEV (reference sequence). Trimming at V came to 6 bases and at J to 5 bases, leaving 14 bases not matched to a gene. This TCR was recovered from a human donor in good health (CMV status not recorded). Some clones in this sample may be carry-over from other donors' samples. The chain joins TRBV27 to TRBJ1-2; 11 bases map to TRBD1. The input for sequencing was CD8+ T cells from cultured PBMCs, taken from culture after CMV antigen stimulation. Here the CDR3 reads CASSLSGQGAPRYGYTF. In DNA form, the CDR3 reads TGTGCCAGCAGCCTATCAGGACAGGGGGCTCCTCGGTATGGCTACACCTTC.